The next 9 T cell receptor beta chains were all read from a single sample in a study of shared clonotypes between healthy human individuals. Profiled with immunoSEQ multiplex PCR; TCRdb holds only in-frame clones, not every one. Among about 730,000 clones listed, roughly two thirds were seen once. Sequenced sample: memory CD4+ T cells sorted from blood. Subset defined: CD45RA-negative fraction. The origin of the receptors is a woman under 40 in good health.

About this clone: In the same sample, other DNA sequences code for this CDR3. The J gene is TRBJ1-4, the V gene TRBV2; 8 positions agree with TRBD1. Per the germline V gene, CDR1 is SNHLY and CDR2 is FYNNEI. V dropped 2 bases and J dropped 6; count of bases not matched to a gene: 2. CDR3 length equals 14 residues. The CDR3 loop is CASSELQGDEKLFF. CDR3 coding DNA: TGTGCCAGCAGTGAATTACAGGGGGATGAAAAACTGTTTTTT.

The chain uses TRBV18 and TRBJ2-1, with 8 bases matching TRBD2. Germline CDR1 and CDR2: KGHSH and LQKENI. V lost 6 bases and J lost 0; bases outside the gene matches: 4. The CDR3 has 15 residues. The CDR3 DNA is TGTGCCAGCTCCCCCAGCGGGAGCTCCTACAATGAGCAGTTCTTC. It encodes CASSPSGSSYNEQFF.

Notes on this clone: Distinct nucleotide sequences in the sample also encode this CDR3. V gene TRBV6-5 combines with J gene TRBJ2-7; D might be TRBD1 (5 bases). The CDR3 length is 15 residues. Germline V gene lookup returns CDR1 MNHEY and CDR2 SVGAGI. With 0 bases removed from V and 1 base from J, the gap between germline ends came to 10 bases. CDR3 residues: CASSYSLQGSYEQYF. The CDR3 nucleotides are TGTGCCAGCAGTTACTCTCTTCAGGGTTCCTACGAGCAGTACTTC.

CDR3 coding DNA: TGTGCCAGCAGTCCCCGACAGGGGCTAACAGATACGCAGTATTTT. This sequence encodes CASSPRQGLTDTQYF. The V and J genes are TRBV27 and TRBJ2-3, with TRBD1 matching over 8 bases. This CDR3 is 15 amino acids long. Germline CDR1 and CDR2: MNHEY and SMNVEV (reference sequence). V trimming: 5 bases; J trimming: 3 bases; junction bases outside the gene matches: 7.

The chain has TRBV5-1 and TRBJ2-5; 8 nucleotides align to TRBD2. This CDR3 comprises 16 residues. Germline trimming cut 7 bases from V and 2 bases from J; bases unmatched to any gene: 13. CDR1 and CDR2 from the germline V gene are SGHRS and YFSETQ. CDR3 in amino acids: CASGKSPGGLQETQYF. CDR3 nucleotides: TGCGCCAGCGGTAAATCCCCGGGGGGGTTGCAAGAGACCCAGTACTTC.

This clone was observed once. The CDR3 coding sequence is TGTGCCAGCTCACCAAAGGGGCGGGAGGTGGCCAAAAACATTCAGTACTTC. Translated, it gives CASSPKGREVAKNIQYF. The V call is TRBV18, the J call TRBJ2-4; 8 bases line up with TRBD2. The V gene end was trimmed by 2 bases and the J gene end by 1 base; junction bases not matched to a gene: 7. Germline V lookup: CDR1 KGHSH, CDR2 LQKENI. The CDR3 runs 17 residues.

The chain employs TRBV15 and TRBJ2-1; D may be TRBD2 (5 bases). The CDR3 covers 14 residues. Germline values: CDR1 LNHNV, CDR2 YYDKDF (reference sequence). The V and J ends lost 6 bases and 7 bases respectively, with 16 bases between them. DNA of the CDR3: TGTGCCACCAGGAAAGCGGTAGTGGAAAATGAGCAGTTCTTC. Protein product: CATRKAVVENEQFF.

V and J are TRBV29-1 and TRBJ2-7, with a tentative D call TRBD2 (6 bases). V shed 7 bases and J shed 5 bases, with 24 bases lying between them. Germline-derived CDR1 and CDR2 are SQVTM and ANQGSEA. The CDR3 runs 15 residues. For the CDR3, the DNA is TGCAGCGCGTCCATTTTCCCCGGGACTCAGAACGAGCAGTACTTC. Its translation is CSASIFPGTQNEQYF.

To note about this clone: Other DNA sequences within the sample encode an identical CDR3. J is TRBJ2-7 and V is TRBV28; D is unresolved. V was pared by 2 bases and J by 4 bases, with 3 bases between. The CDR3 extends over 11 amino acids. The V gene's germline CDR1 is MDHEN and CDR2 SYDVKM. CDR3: CASSLRYEQYF. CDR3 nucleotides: TGTGCCAGCAGTTTAAGATACGAGCAGTACTTC.